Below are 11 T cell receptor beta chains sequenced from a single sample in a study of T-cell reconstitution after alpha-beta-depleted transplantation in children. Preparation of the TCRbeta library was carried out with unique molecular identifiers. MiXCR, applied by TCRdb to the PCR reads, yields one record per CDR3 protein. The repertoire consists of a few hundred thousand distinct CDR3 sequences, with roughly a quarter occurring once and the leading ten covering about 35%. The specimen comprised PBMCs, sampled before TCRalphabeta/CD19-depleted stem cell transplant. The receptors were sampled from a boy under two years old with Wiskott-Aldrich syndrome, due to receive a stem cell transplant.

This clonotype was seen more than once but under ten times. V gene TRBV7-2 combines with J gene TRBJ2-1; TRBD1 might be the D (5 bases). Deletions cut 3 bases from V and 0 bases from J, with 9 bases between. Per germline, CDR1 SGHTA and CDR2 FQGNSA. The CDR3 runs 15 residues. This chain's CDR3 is CASSFGAPSYNEQFF. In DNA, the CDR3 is TGTGCCAGCAGCTTTGGGGCCCCCTCCTACAATGAGCAGTTCTTC.

The CDR3 protein is CASSQDQGARTEAFF. The CDR3 DNA sequence: TGTGCCAGCAGCCAAGATCAGGGGGCGCGAACTGAAGCTTTCTTT. V gene TRBV2 combines with J gene TRBJ1-1, with 8 positions matching TRBD1. Germline values: CDR1 SNHLY, CDR2 FYNNEI. The CDR3 is 15 residues long. Unmatched junction bases numbered 11, after V lost 6 bases and J lost 5 bases.

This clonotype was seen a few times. CDR3 nucleotides: TGCAGCGGTAGACCTACTTACAATGAGCAGTTCTTC. This gives the protein CSGRPTYNEQFF. This sequence joins TRBV29-1 and TRBJ2-1; D unresolved. The germline V gene encodes CDR1 SQVTM and CDR2 ANQGSEA. Trimming shortened V by 7 bases and J by 4 bases, and 11 bases separated the two germline ends. The CDR3 consists of 12 residues.

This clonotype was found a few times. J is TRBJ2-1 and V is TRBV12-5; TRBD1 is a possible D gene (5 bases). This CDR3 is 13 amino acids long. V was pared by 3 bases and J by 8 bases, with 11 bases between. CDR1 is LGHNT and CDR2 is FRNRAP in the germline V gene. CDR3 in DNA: TGTGCTAGTGGTTTTTCCCAGGGCGATGAGCAGTTCTTC. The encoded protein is CASGFSQGDEQFF.

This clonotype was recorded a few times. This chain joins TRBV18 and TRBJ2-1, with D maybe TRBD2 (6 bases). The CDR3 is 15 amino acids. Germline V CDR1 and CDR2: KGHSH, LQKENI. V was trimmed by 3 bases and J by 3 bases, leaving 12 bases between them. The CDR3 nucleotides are TGTGCCAGCTCACCCCTTACGGGAGTCTACAATGAGCAGTTCTTC. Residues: CASSPLTGVYNEQFF.

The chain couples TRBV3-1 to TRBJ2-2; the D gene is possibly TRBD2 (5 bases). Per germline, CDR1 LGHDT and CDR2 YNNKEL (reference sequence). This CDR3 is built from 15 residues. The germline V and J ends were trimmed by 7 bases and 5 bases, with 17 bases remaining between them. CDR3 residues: CASTSQASGTGELFF. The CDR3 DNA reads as TGTGCCAGCACCTCTCAAGCCTCGGGAACCGGGGAGCTGTTTTTT.

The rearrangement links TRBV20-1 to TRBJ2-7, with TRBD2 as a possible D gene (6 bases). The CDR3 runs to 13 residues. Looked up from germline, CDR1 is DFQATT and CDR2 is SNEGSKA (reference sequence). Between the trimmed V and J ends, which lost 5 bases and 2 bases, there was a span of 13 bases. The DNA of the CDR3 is TGCAGTGCTCCCGCGGGACGGGCCTACGAGCAGTACTTC. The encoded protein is CSAPAGRAYEQYF.

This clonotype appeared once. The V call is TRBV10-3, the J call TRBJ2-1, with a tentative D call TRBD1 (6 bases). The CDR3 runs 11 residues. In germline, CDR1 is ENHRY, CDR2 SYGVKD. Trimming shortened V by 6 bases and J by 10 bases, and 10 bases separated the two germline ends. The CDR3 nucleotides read TGTGCCATCAGCACCGGGACAGAGCAGTTCTTC. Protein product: CAISTGTEQFF.

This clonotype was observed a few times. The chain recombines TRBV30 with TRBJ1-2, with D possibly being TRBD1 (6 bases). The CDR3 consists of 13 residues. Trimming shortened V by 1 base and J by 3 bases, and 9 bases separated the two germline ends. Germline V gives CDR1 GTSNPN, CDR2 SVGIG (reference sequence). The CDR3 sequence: CAWSARTDYGYTF. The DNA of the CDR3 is TGTGCCTGGAGTGCTCGGACAGACTATGGCTACACCTTC.

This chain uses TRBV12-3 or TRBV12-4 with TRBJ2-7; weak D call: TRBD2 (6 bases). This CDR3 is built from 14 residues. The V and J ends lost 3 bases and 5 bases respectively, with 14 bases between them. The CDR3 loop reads CASSFAGIENEQYF. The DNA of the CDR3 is TGTGCCAGCAGTTTTGCGGGAATTGAGAACGAGCAGTACTTC.

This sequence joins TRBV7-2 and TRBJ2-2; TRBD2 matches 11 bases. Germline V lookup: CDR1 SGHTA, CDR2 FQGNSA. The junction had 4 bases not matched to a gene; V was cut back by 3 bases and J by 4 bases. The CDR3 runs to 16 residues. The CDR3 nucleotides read TGTGCCAGCAGCTTCCTTAGCGGGAGGGCCACCGGGGAGCTGTTTTTT. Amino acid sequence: CASSFLSGRATGELFF.